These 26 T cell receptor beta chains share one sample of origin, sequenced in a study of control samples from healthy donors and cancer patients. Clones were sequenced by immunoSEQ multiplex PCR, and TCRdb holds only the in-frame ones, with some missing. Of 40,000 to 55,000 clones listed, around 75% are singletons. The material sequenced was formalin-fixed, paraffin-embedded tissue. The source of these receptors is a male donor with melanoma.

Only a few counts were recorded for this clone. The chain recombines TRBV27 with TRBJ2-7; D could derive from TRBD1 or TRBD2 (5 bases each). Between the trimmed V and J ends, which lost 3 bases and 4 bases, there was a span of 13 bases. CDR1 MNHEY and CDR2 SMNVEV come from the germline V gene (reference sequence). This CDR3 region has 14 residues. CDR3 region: CASSFMGESYEQYF. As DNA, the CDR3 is TGTGCCAGCAGTTTTATGGGGGAGTCGTACGAGCAGTACTTC.

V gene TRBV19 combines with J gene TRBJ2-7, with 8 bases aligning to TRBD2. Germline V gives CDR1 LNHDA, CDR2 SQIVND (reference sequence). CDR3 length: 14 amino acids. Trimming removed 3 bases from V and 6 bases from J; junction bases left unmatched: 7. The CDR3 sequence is CASSIGAGGREQYF. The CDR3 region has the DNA TGTGCCAGTAGTATCGGTGCGGGAGGTCGCGAGCAGTACTTC. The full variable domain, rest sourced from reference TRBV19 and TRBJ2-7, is DGGITQSPKYLFRKEGQNVTLSCEQNLNHDAMYWYRQDPGQGLRLIYYSQIVNDFQKGDIAEGYSVSREKKESFPLTVTSAQKNPTAFYLCASSIGAGGREQYFGPGTRLTVT.

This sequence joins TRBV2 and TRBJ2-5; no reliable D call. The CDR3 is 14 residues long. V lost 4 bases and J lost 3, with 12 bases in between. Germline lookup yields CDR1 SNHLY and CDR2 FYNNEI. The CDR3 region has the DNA TGTGCCAGCAGTGCCGGGCTCGCGGAAGAGACCCAGTACTTC. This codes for CASSAGLAEETQYF. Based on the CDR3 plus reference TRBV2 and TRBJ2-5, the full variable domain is EPEVTQTPSHQVTQMGQEVILRCVPISNHLYFYWYRQILGQKVEFLVSFYNNEISEKSEIFDDQFSVERPDGSNFTLKIRSTKLEDSAMYFCASSAGLAEETQYFGPGTRLLVL.

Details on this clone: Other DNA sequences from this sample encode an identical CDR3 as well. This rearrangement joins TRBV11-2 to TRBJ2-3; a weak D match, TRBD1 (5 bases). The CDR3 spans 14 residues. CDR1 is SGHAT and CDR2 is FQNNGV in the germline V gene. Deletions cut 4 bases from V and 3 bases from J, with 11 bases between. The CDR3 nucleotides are TGTGCCAGCAGCTCTTTGGGGCCAACAGATACGCAGTATTTT. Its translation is CASSSLGPTDTQYF.

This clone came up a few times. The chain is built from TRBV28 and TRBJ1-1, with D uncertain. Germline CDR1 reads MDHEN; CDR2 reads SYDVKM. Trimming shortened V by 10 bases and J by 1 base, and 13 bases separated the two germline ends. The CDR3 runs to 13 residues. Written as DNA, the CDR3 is TGTGCCACCCACCGCTCAGGGAACACTGAAGCTTTCTTT. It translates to CATHRSGNTEAFF.

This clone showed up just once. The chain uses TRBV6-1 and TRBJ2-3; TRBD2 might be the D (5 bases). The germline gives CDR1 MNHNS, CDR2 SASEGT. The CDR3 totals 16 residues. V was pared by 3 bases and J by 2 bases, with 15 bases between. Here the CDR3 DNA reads TGTGCCAGCAGTGACGCCCAGCGGATGACCACAGATACGCAGTATTTT. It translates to CASSDAQRMTTDTQYF.

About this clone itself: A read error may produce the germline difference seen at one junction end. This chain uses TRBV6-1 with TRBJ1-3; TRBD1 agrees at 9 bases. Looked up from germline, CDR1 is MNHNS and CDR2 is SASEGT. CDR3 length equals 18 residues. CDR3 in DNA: TGTGCCAGCAGTGAAAGCAGTTGGGGGACAGGGAATGGAAACGCCATATATTTT. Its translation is CASSESSWGTGNGNAIYF.

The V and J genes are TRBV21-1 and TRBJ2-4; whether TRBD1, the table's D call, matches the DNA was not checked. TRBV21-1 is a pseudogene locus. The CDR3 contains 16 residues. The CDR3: CATPRKDSLAKNIQYF. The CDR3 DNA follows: TGTGCCACCCCGCGGAAGGACAGCCTAGCCAAAAACATTCAGTACTTC.

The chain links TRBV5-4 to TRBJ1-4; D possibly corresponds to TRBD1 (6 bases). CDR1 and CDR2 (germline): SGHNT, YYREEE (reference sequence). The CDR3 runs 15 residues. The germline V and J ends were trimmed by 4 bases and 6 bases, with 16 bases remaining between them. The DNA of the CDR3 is TGTGCCAGCAGCCTTCTGGAACAGGGCGATGAAAAACTGTTTTTT. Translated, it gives CASSLLEQGDEKLFF. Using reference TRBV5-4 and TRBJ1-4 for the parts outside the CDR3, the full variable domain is ETGVTQSPTHLIKTRGQQVTLRCSSQSGHNTVSWYQQALGQGPQFIFQYYREEENGRGNFPPRFSGLQFPNYSSELNVNALELDDSALYLCASSLLEQGDEKLFFGSGTQLSVL.

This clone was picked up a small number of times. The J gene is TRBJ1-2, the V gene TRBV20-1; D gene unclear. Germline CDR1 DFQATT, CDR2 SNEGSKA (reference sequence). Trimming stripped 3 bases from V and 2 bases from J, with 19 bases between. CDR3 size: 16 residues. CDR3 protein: CSASPPLGRENYGYTF. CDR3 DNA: TGCAGTGCTAGTCCCCCTCTGGGGAGGGAAAACTATGGCTACACCTTC.

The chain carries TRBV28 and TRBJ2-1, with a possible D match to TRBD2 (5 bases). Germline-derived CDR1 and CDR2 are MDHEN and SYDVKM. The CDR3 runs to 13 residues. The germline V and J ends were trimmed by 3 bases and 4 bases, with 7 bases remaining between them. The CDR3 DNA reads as TGTGCCAGCAGTTTGAGGAGGTACAATGAGCAGTTCTTC. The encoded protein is CASSLRRYNEQFF. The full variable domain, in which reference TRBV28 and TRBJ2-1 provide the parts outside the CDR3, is DVKVTQSSRYLVKRTGEKVFLECVQDMDHENMFWYRQDPGLGLRLIYFSYDVKMKEKGDIPEGYSVSREKKERFSLILESASTNQTSMYLCASSLRRYNEQFFGPGTRLTVL.

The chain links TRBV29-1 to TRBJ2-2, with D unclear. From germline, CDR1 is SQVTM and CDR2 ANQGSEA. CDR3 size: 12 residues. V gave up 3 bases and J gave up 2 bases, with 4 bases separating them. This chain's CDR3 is CSVDPNTGELFF. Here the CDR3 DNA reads TGCAGCGTTGATCCAAACACCGGGGAGCTGTTTTTT.

CDR3 sequence: CASSLEQGKFLTEAFF. In nucleotides, the CDR3 is TGCGCCAGCAGCTTGGAGCAGGGTAAATTCCTAACTGAAGCTTTCTTT. This rearrangement joins TRBV5-1 to TRBJ1-1; possibly TRBD1 for D (5 bases). The CDR3 runs 16 residues. V was cut by 0 bases and J by 5 bases, with 17 bases left in between. Germline loops: CDR1 SGHRS, CDR2 YFSETQ. The whole variable domain, filled in from reference TRBV5-1 and TRBJ1-1, reads KAGVTQTPRYLIKTRGQQVTLSCSPISGHRSVSWYQQTPGQGLQFLFEYFSETQRNKGNFPGRFSGRQFSNSRSEMNVSTLELGDSALYLCASSLEQGKFLTEAFFGQGTRLTVV.

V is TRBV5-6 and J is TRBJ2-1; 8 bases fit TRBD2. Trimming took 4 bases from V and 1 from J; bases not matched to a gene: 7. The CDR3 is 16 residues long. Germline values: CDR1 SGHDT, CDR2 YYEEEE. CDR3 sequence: CASSPRGLGSYNEQFF. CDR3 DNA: TGTGCCAGCAGCCCCCGGGGACTAGGGTCCTACAATGAGCAGTTCTTC.

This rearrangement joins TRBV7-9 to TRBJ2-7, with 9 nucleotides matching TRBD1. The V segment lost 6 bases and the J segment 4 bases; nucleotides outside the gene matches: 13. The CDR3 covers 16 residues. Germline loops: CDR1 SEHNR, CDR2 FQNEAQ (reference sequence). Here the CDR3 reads CASRPWSGQGRYEQYF. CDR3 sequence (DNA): TGTGCCAGCAGACCCTGGTCGGGACAGGGCAGGTACGAGCAGTACTTC. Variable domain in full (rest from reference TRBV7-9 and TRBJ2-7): DTGVSQNPRHKITKRGQNVTFRCDPISEHNRLYWYRQTLGQGPEFLTYFQNEAQLEKSRLLSDRFSAERPKGSFSTLEIQRTEQGDSAMYLCASRPWSGQGRYEQYFGPGTRLTVT.

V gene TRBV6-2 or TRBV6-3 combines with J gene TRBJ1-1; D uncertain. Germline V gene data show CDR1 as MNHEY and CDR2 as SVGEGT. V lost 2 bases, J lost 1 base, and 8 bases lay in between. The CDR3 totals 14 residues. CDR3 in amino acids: CASSYVATNTEAFF. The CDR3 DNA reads TGTGCCAGCAGTTACGTGGCGACGAACACTGAAGCTTTCTTT.

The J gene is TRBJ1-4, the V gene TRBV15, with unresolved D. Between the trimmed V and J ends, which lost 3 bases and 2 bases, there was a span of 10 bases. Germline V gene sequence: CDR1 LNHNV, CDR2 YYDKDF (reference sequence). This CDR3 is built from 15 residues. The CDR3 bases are TGTGCCACCAGCAGGGGGTCGGGGACTAATGAAAAACTGTTTTTT. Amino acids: CATSRGSGTNEKLFF.

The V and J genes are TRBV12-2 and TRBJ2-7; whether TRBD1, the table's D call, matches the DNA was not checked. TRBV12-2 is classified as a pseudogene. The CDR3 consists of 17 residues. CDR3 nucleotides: TGTGCAACTAAAATCGAGCCGGGACAGGGCTGCTCCTACGAGCAGTACTTC. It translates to CATKIEPGQGCSYEQYF.

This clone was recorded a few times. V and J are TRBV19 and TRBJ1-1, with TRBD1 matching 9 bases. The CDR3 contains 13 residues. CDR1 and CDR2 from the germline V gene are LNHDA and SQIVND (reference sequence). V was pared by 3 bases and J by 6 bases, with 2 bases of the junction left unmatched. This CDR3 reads CASSIGTGSEAFF. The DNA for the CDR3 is TGTGCCAGTAGTATTGGGACAGGGTCTGAAGCTTTCTTT.

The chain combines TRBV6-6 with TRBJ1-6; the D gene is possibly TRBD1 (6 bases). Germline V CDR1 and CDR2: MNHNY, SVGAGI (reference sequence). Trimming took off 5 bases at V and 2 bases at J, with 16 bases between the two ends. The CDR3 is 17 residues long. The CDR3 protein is CASSPIQGSAYNSPLHF. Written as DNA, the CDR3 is TGTGCCAGCAGTCCGATACAGGGTTCTGCCTATAATTCACCCCTCCACTTT.

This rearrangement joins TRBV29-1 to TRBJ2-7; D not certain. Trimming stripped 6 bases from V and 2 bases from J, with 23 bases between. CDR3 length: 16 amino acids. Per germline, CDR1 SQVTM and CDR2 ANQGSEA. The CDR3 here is CSVGSSVLDPTYEQYF. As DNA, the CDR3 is TGCAGCGTCGGATCCAGTGTGTTAGATCCTACCTACGAGCAGTACTTC.

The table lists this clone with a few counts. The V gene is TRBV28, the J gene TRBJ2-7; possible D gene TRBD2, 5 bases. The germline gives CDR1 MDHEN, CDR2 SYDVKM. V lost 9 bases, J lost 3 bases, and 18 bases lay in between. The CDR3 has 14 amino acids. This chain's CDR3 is CASSPGYGNYEQYF. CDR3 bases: TGTGCCAGTTCCCCGGGGTATGGGAACTACGAGCAGTACTTC.

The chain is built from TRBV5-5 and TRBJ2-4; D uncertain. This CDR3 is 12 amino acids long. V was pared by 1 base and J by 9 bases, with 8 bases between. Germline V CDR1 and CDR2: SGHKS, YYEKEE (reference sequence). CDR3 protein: CASSLNTGIQYF. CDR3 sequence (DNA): TGTGCCAGCAGCTTGAACACGGGCATTCAGTACTTC.

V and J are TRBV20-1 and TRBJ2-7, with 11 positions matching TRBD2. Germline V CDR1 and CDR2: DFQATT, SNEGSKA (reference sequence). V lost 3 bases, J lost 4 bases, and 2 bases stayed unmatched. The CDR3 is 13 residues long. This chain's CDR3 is CSASASGGYEQYF. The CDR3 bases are TGCAGTGCTAGTGCTAGCGGGGGGTACGAGCAGTACTTC.

The DNA of the CDR3 is TGTGCCAGCAGCTTAGTCCCCGATCAGCCCCAGCATTTT. Its protein is CASSLVPDQPQHF. This chain uses TRBV11-2 with TRBJ1-5; D gene unclear. This CDR3 region has 13 residues. With 1 base removed from V and 5 bases from J, the gap between germline ends came to 6 bases. Germline CDR1 reads SGHAT; CDR2 reads FQNNGV.

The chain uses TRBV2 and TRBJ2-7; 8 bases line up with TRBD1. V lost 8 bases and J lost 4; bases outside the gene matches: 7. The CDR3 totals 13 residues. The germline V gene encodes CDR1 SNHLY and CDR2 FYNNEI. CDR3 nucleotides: TGTGCCAGCGGCAGGCAGGGGGCTTACGAGCAGTACTTC. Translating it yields CASGRQGAYEQYF.